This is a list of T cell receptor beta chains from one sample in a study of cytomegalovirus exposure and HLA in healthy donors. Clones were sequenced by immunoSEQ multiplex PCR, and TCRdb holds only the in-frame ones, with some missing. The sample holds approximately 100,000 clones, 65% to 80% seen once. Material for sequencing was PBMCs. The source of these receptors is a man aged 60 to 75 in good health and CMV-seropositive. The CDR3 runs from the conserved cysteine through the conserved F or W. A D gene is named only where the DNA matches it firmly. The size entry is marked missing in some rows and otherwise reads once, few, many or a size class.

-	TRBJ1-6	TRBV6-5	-	TGTGCCAGCAGTTACGTCGGCAGGGAGGAGTCACCCCTCCACTTT	CASSYVGREESPLHF
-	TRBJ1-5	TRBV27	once	TGTGCCAGCAGTTCCCCCTATAGCAATCAGCCCCAGCATTTT	CASSSPYSNQPQHF
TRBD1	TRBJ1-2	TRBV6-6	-	TGTGCCAGCAGTCAACCTGGGGGGACAGGGGGTGGCTACACCTTC	CASSQPGGTGGGYTF
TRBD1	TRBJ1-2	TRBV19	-	TGTGCCAGTAGCTCGGGACAGACGATCTATGGCTACACCTTC	CASSSGQTIYGYTF
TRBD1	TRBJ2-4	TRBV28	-	TGTGCCAGCAGCGATCCAGGGGGCCTAGCCAAAAACATTCAGTACTTC	CASSDPGGLAKNIQYF
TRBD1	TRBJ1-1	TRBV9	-	TGTGCCAGCAGCGTAACCGGGACAGGGTTGTTCACTGAAGCTTTCTTT	CASSVTGTGLFTEAFF
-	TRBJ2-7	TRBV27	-	TGTGCCAGCAGTTTTGGCCAGGGGAGCTCCTACGAGCAGTACTTC	CASSFGQGSSYEQYF
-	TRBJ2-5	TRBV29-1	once	TGCAGCGTTGTTCGGGACACTCAAGAGACCCAGTACTTC	CSVVRDTQETQYF
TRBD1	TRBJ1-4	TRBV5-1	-	TGCGCCAGCAGCGCGGGACAGGGGGCTAATGAAAAACTGTTTTTT	CASSAGQGANEKLFF
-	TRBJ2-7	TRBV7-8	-	TGTGCCAGCAGCTTAGGGGGGGTACGCGAGCAGTACTTC	CASSLGGVREQYF
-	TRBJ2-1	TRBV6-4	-	TGTGCCAGCAGTGACTCCCGAGGGGGGACAGCTGAGCAGTTCTTC	CASSDSRGGTAEQFF
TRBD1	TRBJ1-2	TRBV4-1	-	TGCGCCAGCAGCCTGTCACTTACAGGGGCCTACTCTAACACCTTC	CASSLSLTGAYSNTF
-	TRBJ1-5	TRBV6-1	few	TGTGCCAGCAGTGAAGCGTTGGACACCCGCAATCAGCCCCAGCATTTT	CASSEALDTRNQPQHF
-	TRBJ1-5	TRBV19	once	TGTGCCAGTAGTATAGAGGGGCATCAGCCCCAGCATTTT	CASSIEGHQPQHF
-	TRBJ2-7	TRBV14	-	TGTGCCAGCAGCCAAGTCCCAGACATTCGAAACGAGCAGTACTTC	CASSQVPDIRNEQYF
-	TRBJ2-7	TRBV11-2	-	TGTGCCAGCAGCTATATTTACGGGTACGAGCAGTACTTC	CASSYIYGYEQYF
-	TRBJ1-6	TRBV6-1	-	TGTGCCAGCAGTGAATTCCCGAGGACCTATAATTCACCCCTCCACTTT	CASSEFPRTYNSPLHF
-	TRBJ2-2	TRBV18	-	TGTGCCAGCTCACTATATCCTACGAACACCGGGGAGCTGTTTTTT	CASSLYPTNTGELFF
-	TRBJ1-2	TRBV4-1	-	TGCGCCAGCAGCCAAGGGGAGAATCTCCCCTTTTTAAATACCTTC	CASSQGENLPFLNTF
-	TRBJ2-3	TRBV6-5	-	TGTGCCAGCAGCCGTGGGCGGGGTGTGGCAGATACGCAGTATTTT	CASSRGRGVADTQYF
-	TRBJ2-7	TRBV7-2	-	TGTGCCAGCAGCTGGGGAGGGCAGGGGGCCTACGAGCAGTACTTC	CASSWGGQGAYEQYF
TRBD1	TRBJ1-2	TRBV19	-	TGTGCCAGTAGTATGGCGGGACAGGCGAATGGCTACACCTTC	CASSMAGQANGYTF
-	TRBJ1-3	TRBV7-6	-	TGTGCCAGCAGCTTAGGAGGGTCAACCTTAACTGGAAACACCATATATTTT	CASSLGGSTLTGNTIYF
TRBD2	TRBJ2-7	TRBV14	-	TGTGCCAGCAGCCAAGTAGCGGGGCGCGGCGAGCAATACTTC	CASSQVAGRGEQYF
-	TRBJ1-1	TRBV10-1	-	TGCGCCAGCAGTTCGGAGATGAACACTGAAGCTTTCTTT	CASSSEMNTEAFF
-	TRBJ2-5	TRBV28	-	TGTGCCAGCAGTTTGGGCCAGAGAGAGACCCAGTACTTC	CASSLGQRETQYF